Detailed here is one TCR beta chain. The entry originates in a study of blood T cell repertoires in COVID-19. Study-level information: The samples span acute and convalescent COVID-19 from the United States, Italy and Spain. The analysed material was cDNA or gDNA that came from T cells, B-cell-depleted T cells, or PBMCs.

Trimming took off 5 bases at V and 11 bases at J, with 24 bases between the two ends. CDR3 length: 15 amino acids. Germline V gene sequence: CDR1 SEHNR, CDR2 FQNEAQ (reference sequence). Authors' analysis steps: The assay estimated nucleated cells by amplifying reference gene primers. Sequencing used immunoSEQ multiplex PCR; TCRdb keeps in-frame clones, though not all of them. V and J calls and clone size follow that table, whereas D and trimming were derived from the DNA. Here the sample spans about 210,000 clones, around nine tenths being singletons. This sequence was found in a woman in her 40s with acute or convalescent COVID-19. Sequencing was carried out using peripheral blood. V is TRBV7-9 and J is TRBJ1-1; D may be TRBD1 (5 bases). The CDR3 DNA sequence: TGTGCCAGCAGCCGAGACTTGACACGCGGGACCGGGGCTTTCTTT. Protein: CASSRDLTRGTGAFF.